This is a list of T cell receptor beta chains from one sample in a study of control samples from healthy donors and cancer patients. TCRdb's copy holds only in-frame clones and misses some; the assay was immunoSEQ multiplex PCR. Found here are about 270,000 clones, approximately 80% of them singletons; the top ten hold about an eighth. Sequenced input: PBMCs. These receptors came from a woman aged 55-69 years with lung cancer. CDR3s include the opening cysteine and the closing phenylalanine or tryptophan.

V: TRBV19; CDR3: CASSRPGQGIEKLFF
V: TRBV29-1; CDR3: CSVEGGATEAFF
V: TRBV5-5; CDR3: CASSSWTGSHQETQYF
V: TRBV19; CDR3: CASSTGTGLRTEAFF
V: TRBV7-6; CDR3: CASSSRQGSFGYTF
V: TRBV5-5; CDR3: CASSRTALYGYTF
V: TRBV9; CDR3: CASSVGAVQETQYF
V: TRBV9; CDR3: CASSVGLQGGSPLHF
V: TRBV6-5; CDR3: CASSYSVGRYGYTF
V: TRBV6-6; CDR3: CASSYPGRPGEAFF
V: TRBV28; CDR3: CASRMGHLNQPQHF
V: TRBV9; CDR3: CASSVDPGGGNQLQHF
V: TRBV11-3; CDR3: CASSSAPSSGSYNEQFF
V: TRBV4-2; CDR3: CASSQGTQIAKNIQYF
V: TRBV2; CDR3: CASKDRTYGYTF
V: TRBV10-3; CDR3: CAISGNRGQETQYF
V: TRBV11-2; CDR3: CASSPSSVLGSYEQYF
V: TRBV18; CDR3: CASSPSRADANYGYTF
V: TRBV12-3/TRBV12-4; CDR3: CASSLTREQYF
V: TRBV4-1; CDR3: CASSQGLRVTYNEQFF
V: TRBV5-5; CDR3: CASSPGADNYGYTF
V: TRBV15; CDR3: CATSTGAQETQYF
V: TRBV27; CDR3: CASSRVIDSTDTQYF
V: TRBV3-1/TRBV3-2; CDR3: CASSQVGMKNEQFF
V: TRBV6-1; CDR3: CASSEALWEPEAFF
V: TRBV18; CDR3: CASSNYRGQNEQYF
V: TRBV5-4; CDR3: CASSVDETEAFF
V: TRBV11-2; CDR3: CASSLGAGDTQYF
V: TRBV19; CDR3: CASSRSDSYNSPLHF
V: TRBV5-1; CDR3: CASTTSGGSQETQYF
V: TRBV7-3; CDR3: CASSLSAGNEQFF
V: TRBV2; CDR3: CASTYTRQGTGELFF
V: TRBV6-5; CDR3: CASSSTRGVGDTEAFF
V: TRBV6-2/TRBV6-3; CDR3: CASSWASGRGSNEQFF
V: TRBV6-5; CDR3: CASSQREGPYEQYF
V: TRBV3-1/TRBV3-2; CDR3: CASSPIGAGVPHEQYF
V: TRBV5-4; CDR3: CASSFQFTFSYEQYF
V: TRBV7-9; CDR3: CASSPTGQLYNEQFF
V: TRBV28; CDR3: CASSTGGFRPQHF
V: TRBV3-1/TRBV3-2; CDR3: CASSQALGQSSRVTKNIQYF
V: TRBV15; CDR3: CATSRDRAGSDYSYTF
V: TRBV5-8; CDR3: CASSLQGGYGYTF
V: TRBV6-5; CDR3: CASKRGEQGGYTF
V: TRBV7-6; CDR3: CASSQGTAPGNTIYF
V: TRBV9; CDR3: CASSVFGQGSEQYF